This passage covers 19 T cell receptor beta chains from one sample sequenced in a study of T cells in localized non-small cell lung cancer. The repertoire was sequenced with immunoSEQ multiplex PCR; TCRdb's copy has only in-frame clones and lacks some. The repertoire holds roughly 38,000 clones, with over 80% as singletons. The sample here was peripheral blood, taken before any cancer treatment. These TCRs come from a woman aged 35-75 years with stage I lung adenocarcinoma.

The chain joins TRBV19 to TRBJ1-4; a possible D gene is TRBD1 (6 bases). Trimming pared 5 bases from V and 5 bases from J, leaving 12 bases between. The CDR3 is made up of 14 amino acids. Germline values: CDR1 LNHDA, CDR2 SQIVND (reference sequence). The DNA of the CDR3 is TGTGCCAGTAGTTTACAGGGCTTCAATGAAAAACTGTTTTTT. Protein sequence: CASSLQGFNEKLFF.

This clone was found once. This rearrangement joins TRBV7-3 to TRBJ2-7, with D possibly being TRBD2 (6 bases). The CDR3 length is 15 residues. V was pared by 2 bases and J by 0 bases, with 11 bases between. CDR1 is SGHTA and CDR2 is FQGTGA in the germline V gene. The CDR3 reads CASSLGAGDSYEQYF. The CDR3 DNA reads as TGTGCCAGCAGCTTAGGAGCGGGTGACTCCTACGAGCAGTACTTC.

The chain couples TRBV19 to TRBJ2-1; 11 nucleotides agree with TRBD2. Germline CDR1 is LNHDA and CDR2 is SQIVND (reference sequence). The length of the CDR3 is 15 residues. With V trimmed by 4 bases and J by 12 bases, 11 bases remained unmatched. Written as DNA, the CDR3 is TGTGCCAGTAGTACCGGGACTAGCGGTCCCCTTGGGCAGTTCTTC. Translated, it gives CASSTGTSGPLGQFF.

Details on this clone: One end of the junction does not line up with germline, which may come from a read error. Other DNA sequences in the sample encode the same CDR3. The V gene is TRBV19, the J gene TRBJ1-2, with TRBD1 matching 8 bases. CDR3 size: 14 residues. Germline assignment: CDR1 LNHDA and CDR2 SQIVND (reference sequence). CDR3 loop: CASDDRGRGYGYTF. CDR3 bases: TGTGCCAGTGACGACAGGGGAAGGGGCTATGGCTACACCTTT.

The V and J genes are TRBV10-3 and TRBJ2-1; 8 bases fit TRBD2. The V segment lost 4 bases and the J segment 5 bases; nucleotides outside the gene matches: 7. Germline lookup yields CDR1 ENHRY and CDR2 SYGVKD. This CDR3 has 15 residues. The DNA of the CDR3 is TGTGCCATCAGTGGAAGGACTAGCAGCGACAATGAGCAGTTCTTC. Its translation: CAISGRTSSDNEQFF.

This chain uses TRBV5-6 with TRBJ1-1; D is uncertain. The V gene lost 4 bases and the J gene lost 1 base, with 14 bases spanning the gap. CDR1 is SGHDT, CDR2 YYEEEE, per germline. This CDR3 is 15 amino acids long. In DNA, the CDR3 is TGTGCCAGCAGCCCAGACACCGGACGGAACACTGAAGCTTTCTTT. Its translation: CASSPDTGRNTEAFF.

In its sample, this clone was seen a few times. This chain uses TRBV4-1 with TRBJ2-1, with 8 bases aligning to TRBD2. Germline V gene lookup returns CDR1 MGHRA and CDR2 YSYEKL. The CDR3 spans 14 residues. The V gene end was trimmed by 4 bases and the J gene end by 8 bases; junction bases not matched to a gene: 7. CDR3 in amino acids: CASSLAGSKDEQFF. In nucleotides, the CDR3 is TGCGCCAGCAGCCTAGCGGGATCGAAGGATGAGCAGTTCTTC.

Remarks on this clone: The junction and the germline gene differ at one end; a read error may be behind it. The V and J genes are TRBV15 and TRBJ2-3; D not resolved. Per germline, CDR1 LNHNV and CDR2 YYDKDF (reference sequence). This CDR3 comprises 16 residues. The chain's CDR3 is CATSRRSGPGTDTQYF. The DNA of the CDR3 is TGTGCCACCAGCAGACGCTCCGGGCCAGGCACGGATACGCAGTATTTT.

This clone was seen only a few times. The CDR3 nucleotides read TGTGCCAGCAGCTCAATAAAGTCCGGCGGCACCATATATTTT. It codes for CASSSIKSGGTIYF. The chain combines TRBV5-6 with TRBJ1-3, with D hard to call. The CDR3 covers 14 residues. The germline V and J ends were trimmed by 3 bases and 9 bases, with 16 bases remaining between them. Germline-derived CDR1 and CDR2 are SGHDT and YYEEEE. The full variable domain, with the rest looked up from reference TRBV5-6 and TRBJ1-3, is DAGVTQSPTHLIKTRGQQVTLRCSPKSGHDTVSWYQQALGQGPQFIFQYYEEEERQRGNFPDRFSGHQFPNYSSELNVNALLLGDSALYLCASSSIKSGGTIYFGEGSWLTVV.

The chain employs TRBV7-2 and TRBJ2-7; 8 positions agree with TRBD1. Germline V gene sequence: CDR1 SGHTA, CDR2 FQGNSA. V lost 3 bases to trimming and J lost 7 bases; unmatched junction nucleotides: 8. The CDR3 length is 14 residues. In DNA, the CDR3 is TGTGCCAGCAGCTTTGGAAGTACAGGGGGTGAGCAGTACTTC. Its translation is CASSFGSTGGEQYF.

The CDR3 loop is CASSLIRGELFF. In DNA form, the CDR3 reads TGTGCCAGCAGCTTAATCCGTGGGGAGCTGTTTTTT. The V and J genes are TRBV7-8 and TRBJ2-2; D is undetermined. Germline V gene sequence: CDR1 SGHVS, CDR2 FQNEAQ. Trimming took off 2 bases at V and 8 bases at J, with 6 bases between the two ends. The CDR3 covers 12 residues.

The genes are TRBV2 and TRBJ1-5; TRBD1 agrees at 7 bases. The CDR3 contains 13 residues. Per germline, CDR1 SNHLY and CDR2 FYNNEI. Germline trimming cut 7 bases from V and 6 bases from J; bases unmatched to any gene: 6. CDR3 nucleotide sequence: TGTGCCAGCAAAGACAGGGATTTTCAGCCCCAGCATTTT. Translating it yields CASKDRDFQPQHF.

This clone was observed once. The chain employs TRBV13 and TRBJ2-1; 7 positions match TRBD2. J lost 9 bases, V lost 4 bases, and 6 bases had no gene match. CDR3 size: 13 residues. From germline, CDR1 is PRHDT and CDR2 FYEKMQ (reference sequence). DNA for the CDR3: TGTGCCAGCAGCTCCGGGAGGCGTCCTGAGCAGTTCTTC. Translating gives CASSSGRRPEQFF.

The J gene is TRBJ2-3, the V gene TRBV11-3; D not resolved. V lost 0 bases and J lost 5, with 12 bases in between. Germline values: CDR1 SGHNT, CDR2 YENEEA. CDR3 length: 15 amino acids. The CDR3 DNA sequence: TGTGCCAGCAGCTTAGATTTCAATTTGGGAGATACGCAGTATTTT. Amino acid sequence: CASSLDFNLGDTQYF.

Concerning this clone itself: This could be a read error, since a much larger clone is one nucleotide away. The chain carries TRBV13 and TRBJ2-2; no reliable D call. Between the trimmed V and J ends, which lost 3 bases and 5 bases, there was a span of 1 base. Germline CDR1 PRHDT, CDR2 FYEKMQ (reference sequence). The CDR3 length is 11 residues. The CDR3 DNA is TGTGCCAGCAGCTTTACCGGGGAGCTGTTTTTT. This translates into CASSFTGELFF.

The chain couples TRBV6-5 to TRBJ2-2; D uncertain. Between the trimmed V and J ends, which lost 3 bases and 5 bases, there was a span of 10 bases. Germline V gene data show CDR1 as MNHEY and CDR2 as SVGAGI. CDR3 size: 14 residues. This CDR3 is CASSYSTPTGELFF. DNA of the CDR3: TGTGCCAGCAGTTATTCTACACCGACCGGGGAGCTGTTTTTT.

The table lists this clone with a few counts. V gene TRBV10-3 combines with J gene TRBJ2-3, with D possibly matching TRBD2 (5 bases). This CDR3 spans 15 amino acids. The V end lost 10 bases, the J end lost 2 bases, and 19 bases lay between the germline ends. Germline CDR1 is ENHRY and CDR2 is SYGVKD. Here the CDR3 reads CATSAGQSNTDTQYF. Here the CDR3 DNA reads TGTGCCACCTCTGCGGGTCAGAGCAACACAGATACGCAGTATTTT.

This chain connects TRBV7-2 to TRBJ2-2; 14 nucleotides line up with TRBD2. Trimming cost V 5 bases and J 6 bases; bases outside gene matches: 5. CDR3 length equals 16 residues. CDR1 is SGHTA, CDR2 FQGNSA, per germline. The CDR3 nucleotides are TGTGCCAGCAGCCCACAGGGACTAGCGGGGGCCGGGGAGCTGTTTTTT. Protein: CASSPQGLAGAGELFF.

In DNA, the CDR3 is TGTGCCAGCAGCTTTGACGGCAATCAGCCCCAGCATTTT. Its translation is CASSFDGNQPQHF. The chain has TRBV7-2 and TRBJ1-5; D ambiguous. Trimming took 3 bases from V and 2 from J, leaving 5 bases between them. Germline V lookup: CDR1 SGHTA, CDR2 FQGNSA. This CDR3 comprises 13 residues.